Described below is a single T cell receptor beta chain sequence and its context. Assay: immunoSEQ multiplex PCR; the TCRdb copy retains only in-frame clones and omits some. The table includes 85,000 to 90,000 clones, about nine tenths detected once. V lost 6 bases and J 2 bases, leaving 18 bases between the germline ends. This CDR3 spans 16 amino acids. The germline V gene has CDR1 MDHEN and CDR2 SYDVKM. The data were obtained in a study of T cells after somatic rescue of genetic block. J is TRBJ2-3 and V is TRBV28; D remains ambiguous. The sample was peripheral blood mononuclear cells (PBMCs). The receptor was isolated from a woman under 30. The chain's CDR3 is CASRPARFSITDTQYF. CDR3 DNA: TGTGCCAGCAGACCCGCAAGGTTTTCCATCACAGATACGCAGTATTTT.